This T cell receptor beta chain was obtained from a study of blood T cell repertoires in COVID-19. Study-level background: Collection of acute and convalescent COVID-19 samples took place in the United States, Italy and Spain. From T cells, B-cell-depleted T cells, or PBMCs came the material, which was cDNA or gDNA.

Trimming took off 2 bases at V and 4 bases at J, with 3 bases between the two ends. The CDR3 totals 11 residues. Germline CDR1 SNHLY, CDR2 FYNNEI. Original handling: From reference gene primer amplification, estimates of nucleated cell counts were derived. Measured with immunoSEQ multiplex PCR; TCRdb has only the in-frame clones, and not every one. The D gene and trimming were derived from the DNA, and the V and J assignments and clone size from that table. The sample lists some 190,000 clones; 70% to 90% were seen once. About this clone: In the same sample, other DNA sequences code for this CDR3.

The clonotype was recovered from a woman aged 35 to 49 who had recovered from COVID-19. Sequencing used peripheral blood. This chain joins TRBV2 and TRBJ2-7; the D is unclear. The CDR3, as DNA: TGTGCCAGCAGTGAACTGTACGAGCAGTACTTC. This codes for CASSELYEQYF.